This TCR beta chain was identified during a study of vaccination and CD4 T cells after COVID-19. Study context: Each enrolled participant received a two-dose regimen of either BNT162b2 or mRNA-1273 vaccine.

This clonotype was seen a handful of times. Its antigen is currently unknown. The treatment denotes: approximately nine-day PBMC culture with coronavirus spike peptide pools or control peptides (ViraFEST assay). Healthy vaccine recipients had no prior SARS-CoV-2 infection, shown by negative nucleocapsid antibodies before and after vaccination. Wells contained roughly 1.9 million PBMCs each, and these were cultured with around 10 IU/ml IL-2 and around 10 ug/ml peptide pools. The length of the CDR3 is 14 residues. Germline-derived CDR1 and CDR2 are SGHTA and FQGNSA. The V and J ends lost 1 base and 4 bases respectively, with 11 bases between them. Oncomine TCR Beta short-read sequencing was applied to DNA from cultured CD4+ T cells. The source of extracted genomic DNA was cultured CD4+ T cells. TCRdb analysed the PCR reads with MiXCR anew, one entry per CDR3 protein. The top ten hold 20% to 25% of the sample, which has some 25,000 distinct CDR3 sequences, around 67% seen once.

J is TRBJ2-7 and V is TRBV7-2, with a tentative D call TRBD1 (5 bases). The TCR comes from a human donor who received a COVID-19 vaccine. The material sequenced was CD4+ T cells from blood, cultured in vitro, taken after SARS-CoV-2 vaccination. CDR3 DNA sequence: TGTGCCAGCAGCTTAGATTGGCAGGGATACGAGCAGTACTTC. Protein sequence: CASSLDWQGYEQYF.